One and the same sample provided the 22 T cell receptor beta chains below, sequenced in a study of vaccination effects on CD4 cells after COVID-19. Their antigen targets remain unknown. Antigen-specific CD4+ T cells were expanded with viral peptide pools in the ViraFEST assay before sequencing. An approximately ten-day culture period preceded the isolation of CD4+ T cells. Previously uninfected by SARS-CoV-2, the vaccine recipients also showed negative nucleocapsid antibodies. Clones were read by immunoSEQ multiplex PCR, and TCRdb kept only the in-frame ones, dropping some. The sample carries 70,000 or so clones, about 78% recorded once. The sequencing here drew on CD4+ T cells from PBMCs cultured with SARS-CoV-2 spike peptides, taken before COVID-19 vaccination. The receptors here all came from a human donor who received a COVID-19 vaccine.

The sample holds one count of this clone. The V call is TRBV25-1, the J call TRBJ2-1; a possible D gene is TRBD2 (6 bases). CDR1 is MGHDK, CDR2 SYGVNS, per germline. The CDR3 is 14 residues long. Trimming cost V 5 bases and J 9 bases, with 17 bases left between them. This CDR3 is CASSPPPGVGEQFF. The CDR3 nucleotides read TGTGCCAGCAGTCCACCCCCGGGGGTCGGTGAGCAGTTCTTC.

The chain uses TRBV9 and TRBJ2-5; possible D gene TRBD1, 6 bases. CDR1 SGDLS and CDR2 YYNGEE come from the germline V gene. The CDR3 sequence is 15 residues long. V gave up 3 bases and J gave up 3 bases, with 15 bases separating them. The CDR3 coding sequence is TGTGCCAGCAGCGCCCAAGGACAGCTCGAAGAGACCCAGTACTTC. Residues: CASSAQGQLEETQYF.

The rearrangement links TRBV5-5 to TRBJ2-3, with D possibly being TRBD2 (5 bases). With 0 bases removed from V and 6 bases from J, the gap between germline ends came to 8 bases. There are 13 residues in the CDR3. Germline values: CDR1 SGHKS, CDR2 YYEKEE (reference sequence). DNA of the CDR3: TGTGCCAGCAGCTTGGGAGGGTCCGATACGCAGTATTTT. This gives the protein CASSLGGSDTQYF.

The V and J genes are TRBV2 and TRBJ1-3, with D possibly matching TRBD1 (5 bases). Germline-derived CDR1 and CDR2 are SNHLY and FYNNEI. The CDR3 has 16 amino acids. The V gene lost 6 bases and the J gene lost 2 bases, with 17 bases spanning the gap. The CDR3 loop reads CASSEFQGGTGNTIYF. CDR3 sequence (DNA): TGTGCCAGCAGCGAATTTCAGGGAGGAACTGGAAACACCATATATTTT.

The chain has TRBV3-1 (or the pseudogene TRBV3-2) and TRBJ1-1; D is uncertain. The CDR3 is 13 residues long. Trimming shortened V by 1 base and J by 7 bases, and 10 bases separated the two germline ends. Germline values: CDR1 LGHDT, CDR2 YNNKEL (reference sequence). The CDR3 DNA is TGTGCCAGCAGCCAAGTCGAGCGAGGTGAAGCTTTCTTT. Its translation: CASSQVERGEAFF.

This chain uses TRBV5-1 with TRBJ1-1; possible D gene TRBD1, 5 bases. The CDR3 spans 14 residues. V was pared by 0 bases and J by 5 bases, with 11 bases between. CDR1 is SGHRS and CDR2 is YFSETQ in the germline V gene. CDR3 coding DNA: TGCGCCAGCAGCTTGGTGGTAGGGGATACTGAAGCTTTCTTT. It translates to CASSLVVGDTEAFF.

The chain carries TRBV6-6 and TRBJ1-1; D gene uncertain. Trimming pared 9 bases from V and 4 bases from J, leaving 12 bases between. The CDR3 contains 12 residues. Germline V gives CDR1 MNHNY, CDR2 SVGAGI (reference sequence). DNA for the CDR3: TGTGCCAGTAGGTCCCTGGGCACTGAAGCTTTCTTT. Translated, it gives CASRSLGTEAFF.

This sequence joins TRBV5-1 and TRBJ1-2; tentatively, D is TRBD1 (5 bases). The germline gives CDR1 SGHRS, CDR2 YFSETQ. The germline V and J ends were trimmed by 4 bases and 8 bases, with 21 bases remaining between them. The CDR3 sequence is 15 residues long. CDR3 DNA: TGCGCCAGCAGCCACGCAGACAGACAATCGGAAGGCTACACCTTC. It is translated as CASSHADRQSEGYTF.

The CDR3 DNA sequence: TGTGCCAGCAGTTTTGGGGGAGCGGGGGGCAGGGAGACCCAGTACTTC. Residues: CASSFGGAGGRETQYF. The chain is built from TRBV6-5 and TRBJ2-5; 9 bases are a match to TRBD2. The CDR3 loop spans 16 amino acids. J was trimmed by 5 bases and V by 4 bases; bases with no gene match: 11. Germline CDR1 and CDR2: MNHEY and SVGAGI.

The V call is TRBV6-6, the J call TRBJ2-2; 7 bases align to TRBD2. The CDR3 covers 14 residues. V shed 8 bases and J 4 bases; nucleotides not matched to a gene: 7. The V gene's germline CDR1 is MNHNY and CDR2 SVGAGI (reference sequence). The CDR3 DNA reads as TGTGCCAGCCGATTGGGGGAGGGCACCGGGGAGCTGTTTTTT. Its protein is CASRLGEGTGELFF.

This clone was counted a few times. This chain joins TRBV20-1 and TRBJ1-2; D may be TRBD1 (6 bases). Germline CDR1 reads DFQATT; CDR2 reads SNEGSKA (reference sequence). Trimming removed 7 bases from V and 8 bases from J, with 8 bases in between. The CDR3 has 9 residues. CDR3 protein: CSGGPGYTF. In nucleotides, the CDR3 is TGCAGTGGGGGGCCCGGCTACACCTTC.

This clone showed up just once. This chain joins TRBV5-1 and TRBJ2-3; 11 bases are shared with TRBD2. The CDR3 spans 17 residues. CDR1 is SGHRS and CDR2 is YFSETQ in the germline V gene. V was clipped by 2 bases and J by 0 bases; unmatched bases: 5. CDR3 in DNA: TGCGCCAGCAGCTTTAGGGCTAGCGGGGGGAGCACAGATACGCAGTATTTT. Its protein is CASSFRASGGSTDTQYF.

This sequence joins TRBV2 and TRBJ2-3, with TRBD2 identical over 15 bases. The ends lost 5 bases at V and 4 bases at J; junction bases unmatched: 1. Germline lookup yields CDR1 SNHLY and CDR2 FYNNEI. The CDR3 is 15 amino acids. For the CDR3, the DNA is TGTGCCAGCAGTTGGACTAGCGGGAGGGCAGATACGCAGTATTTT. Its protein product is CASSWTSGRADTQYF.

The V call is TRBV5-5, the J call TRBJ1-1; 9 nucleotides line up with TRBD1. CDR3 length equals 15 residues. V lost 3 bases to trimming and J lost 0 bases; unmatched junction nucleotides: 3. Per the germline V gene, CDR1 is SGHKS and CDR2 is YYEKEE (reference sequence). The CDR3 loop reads CASSYRGPLNTEAFF. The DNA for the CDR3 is TGTGCCAGCAGCTACAGGGGGCCTCTGAACACTGAAGCTTTCTTT.

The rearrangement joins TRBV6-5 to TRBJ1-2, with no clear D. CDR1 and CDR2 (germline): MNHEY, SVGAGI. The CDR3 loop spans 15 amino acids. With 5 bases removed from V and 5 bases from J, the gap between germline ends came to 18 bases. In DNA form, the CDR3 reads TGTGCCAGCAGTCGGTCAGCGATAACTATTTATGGCTACACCTTC. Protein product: CASSRSAITIYGYTF.

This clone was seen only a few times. The CDR3: CASSRPDTNYGYTF. The CDR3 DNA follows: TGCGCCAGCAGCCGGCCGGACACTAACTATGGCTACACCTTC. V gene TRBV4-1 combines with J gene TRBJ1-2, with D possibly TRBD1 on 5 matching bases. Trimming shortened V by 4 bases and J by 0 bases, and 9 bases separated the two germline ends. The CDR3 has 14 residues. CDR1 is MGHRA, CDR2 YSYEKL, per germline.

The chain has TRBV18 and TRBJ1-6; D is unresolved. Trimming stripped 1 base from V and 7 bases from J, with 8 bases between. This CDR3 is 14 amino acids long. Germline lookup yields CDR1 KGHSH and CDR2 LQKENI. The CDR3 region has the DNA TGTGCCAGCTCACCACACAGCGAAAATTCACCCCTCCACTTT. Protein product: CASSPHSENSPLHF.

CDR3 bases: TGTGCCACCAGTGATTGGACAACAGGGAGACCCCAGCATTTT. Protein product: CATSDWTTGRPQHF. J is TRBJ1-5 and V is TRBV24-1, with D possibly matching TRBD1 (6 bases). Germline CDR1 reads KGHDR; CDR2 reads SFDVKD. The CDR3 totals 14 residues. Trimming removed 2 bases at V and 10 bases at J, with 14 bases between.

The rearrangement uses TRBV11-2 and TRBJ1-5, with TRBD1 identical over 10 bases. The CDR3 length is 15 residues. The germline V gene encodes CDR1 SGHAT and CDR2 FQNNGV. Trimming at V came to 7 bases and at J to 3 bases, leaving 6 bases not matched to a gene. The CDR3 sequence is CASTLGTGVNQPQHF. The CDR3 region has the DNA TGTGCCAGCACCCTCGGGACAGGGGTCAATCAGCCCCAGCATTTT.

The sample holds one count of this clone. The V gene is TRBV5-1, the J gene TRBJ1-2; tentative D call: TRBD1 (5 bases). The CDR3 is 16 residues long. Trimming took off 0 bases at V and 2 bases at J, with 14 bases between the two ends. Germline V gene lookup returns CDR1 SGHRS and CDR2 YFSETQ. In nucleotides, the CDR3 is TGCGCCAGCAGCTTGGTGACAGCCATACCCAACTATGGCTACACCTTC. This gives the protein CASSLVTAIPNYGYTF. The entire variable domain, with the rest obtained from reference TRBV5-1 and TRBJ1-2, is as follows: KAGVTQTPRYLIKTRGQQVTLSCSPISGHRSVSWYQQTPGQGLQFLFEYFSETQRNKGNFPGRFSGRQFSNSRSEMNVSTLELGDSALYLCASSLVTAIPNYGYTFGSGTRLTVV.

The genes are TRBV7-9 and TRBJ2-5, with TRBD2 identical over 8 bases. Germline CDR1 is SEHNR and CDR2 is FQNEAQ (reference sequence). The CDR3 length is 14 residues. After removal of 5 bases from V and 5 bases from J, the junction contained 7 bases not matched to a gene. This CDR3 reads CASSRLASGETQYF. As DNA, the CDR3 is TGTGCCAGCAGCCGCCTGGCTAGCGGGGAGACCCAGTACTTC.

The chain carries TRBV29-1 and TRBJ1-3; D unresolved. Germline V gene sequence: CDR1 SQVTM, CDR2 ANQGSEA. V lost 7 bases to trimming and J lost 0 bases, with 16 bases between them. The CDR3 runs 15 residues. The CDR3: CSAQTGSSSGNTIYF. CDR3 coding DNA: TGCAGCGCCCAGACGGGGTCTAGCTCTGGAAACACCATATATTTT.